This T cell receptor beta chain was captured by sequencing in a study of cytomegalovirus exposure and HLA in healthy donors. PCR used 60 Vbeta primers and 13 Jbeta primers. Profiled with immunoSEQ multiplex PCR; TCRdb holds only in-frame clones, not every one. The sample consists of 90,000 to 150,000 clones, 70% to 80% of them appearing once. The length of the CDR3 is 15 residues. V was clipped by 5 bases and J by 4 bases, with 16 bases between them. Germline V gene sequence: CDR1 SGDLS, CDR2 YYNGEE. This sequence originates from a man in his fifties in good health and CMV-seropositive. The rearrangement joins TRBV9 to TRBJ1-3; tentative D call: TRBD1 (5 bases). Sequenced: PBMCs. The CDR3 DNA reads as TGTGCCAGCAGTCGAATTCAGGGTTGGGGAAACACCATATATTTT. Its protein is CASSRIQGWGNTIYF.